The entry below gives a single T cell receptor (beta chain) sequence along with its context. Antigen: not known. Full-length variable regions came from constant-region reverse primers plus semi-nested Nested Universal Primer A PCR. TCRdb passed the 5' RACE reads through MiXCR, listing each CDR3 protein once. The sample yields some 9,200 distinct CDR3 sequences, 14% seen once. In germline, CDR1 is LNHNV, CDR2 YYDKDF (reference sequence). The CDR3 sequence is 13 residues long. The V gene lost 0 bases and the J gene lost 11 bases, with 14 bases spanning the gap. Points from the study as a whole: Tumor-infiltrating Treg TCR alpha and beta sequences overlapped most with tumor naive CD4+ T cells, then blood naive.

Tregs were sorted as CD4+CD25+CD127-/low cells. The sample was Tregs sorted from blood. This TCR was recovered from a female donor with breast cancer. The chain carries TRBV15 and TRBJ2-7; D is unclear. The CDR3 loop is CATSRDYQATKYF. CDR3 bases: TGTGCCACCAGCAGAGATTACCAGGCCACGAAGTACTTC.